The 7 T cell receptor beta chains below were found in one sample sequenced in a study of T cells in Graves' hyperthyroidism and ophthalmopathy. RNA transcripts provided the source from which TCR beta CDR3 regions were amplified. The primer set for the first-round RT-PCR of the TCR CDR3 was HTBI. TCRdb re-called the multiplex PCR reads with MiXCR, one entry per CDR3 protein. This table has hundreds of thousands of distinct CDR3 sequences, roughly 14% appearing once. The sample was blood. The receptors were sampled from a woman in her 40s with Graves' ophthalmopathy.

Many counts were recorded for this clonotype. The chain carries TRBV12-3 or TRBV12-4 and TRBJ1-2; D possibly corresponds to TRBD1 (6 bases). CDR3 length equals 15 residues. The V end lost 3 bases, the J end lost 5 bases, and 16 bases lay between the germline ends. The chain's CDR3 is CASSFRPRGNYGYTF. The CDR3, as DNA: TGTGCCAGCAGTTTCCGGCCGAGGGGGAATTATGGCTACACCTTC.

The chain carries TRBV19 and TRBJ2-2; a weak D match, TRBD1 (5 bases). V was trimmed by 4 bases and J by 6 bases, leaving 12 bases between them. Germline V gene data show CDR1 as LNHDA and CDR2 as SQIVND (reference sequence). The CDR3 runs to 14 residues. The CDR3 DNA follows: TGTGCCAGTAGTAGCACAGGTATCTCCGGGGAGCTGTTTTTT. Translated, it gives CASSSTGISGELFF.

This clonotype was detected many times. The V call is TRBV2, the J call TRBJ1-2; tentatively, D is TRBD1 (5 bases). The V and J ends lost 6 bases and 4 bases respectively, with 15 bases between them. The CDR3 extends over 14 amino acids. Germline CDR1 and CDR2: SNHLY and FYNNEI. The DNA for the CDR3 is TGTGCCAGCAGGCCCGGGACTTCTAGCTATGGCTACACCTTC. This codes for CASRPGTSSYGYTF.

This clonotype has just a few counts. The V and J genes are TRBV7-9 and TRBJ1-2; TRBD1 is a possible D gene (6 bases). V lost 6 bases to trimming and J lost 6 bases, with 14 bases between them. The CDR3 is 13 amino acids. Germline lookup yields CDR1 SEHNR and CDR2 FQNEAQ (reference sequence). The CDR3 DNA is TGTGCCAGCAGGTCCACAGGGTTAGATGGCTACACCTTC. Amino acid sequence: CASRSTGLDGYTF.

This clonotype was seen at least ten times. The chain uses TRBV5-1 and TRBJ2-7, with 8 bases lining up with TRBD2. The CDR3 is 15 amino acids. Germline V CDR1 and CDR2: SGHRS, YFSETQ. V shed 4 bases, J shed 5 bases, and the junction held 11 bases outside the gene matches. The CDR3 DNA is TGCGCCAGCAGCAACCTGGGAGCGGGAGTAAACGAGCAGTACTTC. Translated, it gives CASSNLGAGVNEQYF.

CDR3 DNA sequence: TGTGCCAGCAGTTGGGGGCTGATGAACACTGAAGCTTTCTTT. This codes for CASSWGLMNTEAFF. The rearrangement joins TRBV28 to TRBJ1-1; tentatively, D is TRBD1 (6 bases). CDR3 size: 14 residues. V was pared by 4 bases and J by 0 bases, with 9 bases between. The germline V gene has CDR1 MDHEN and CDR2 SYDVKM.

This clonotype was seen repeatedly, ten times or more. The V call is TRBV9, the J call TRBJ1-2; tentative D call: TRBD1 (5 bases). Germline V gene lookup returns CDR1 SGDLS and CDR2 YYNGEE. Deletions cut 7 bases from V and 6 bases from J, with 19 bases between. The CDR3 spans 14 residues. Here the CDR3 DNA reads TGTGCCAGCGACTCAGGGAGCCGCATTAATGGCTACACCTTC. As protein: CASDSGSRINGYTF.